A single count supports the clone carrying this TCR beta chain. The sequenced template was cDNA made from the entire isolated RNA. Measured with immunoSEQ multiplex PCR; TCRdb has only the in-frame clones, and not every one. The table has 250,000 or so clones, roughly two thirds seen once. This sample stems from a study of beta chain features in type 1 diabetes. Germline-derived CDR1 and CDR2 are MNHNY and SVGAGI (reference sequence). The V end was cut by 5 bases, the J end by 4 bases, with 15 bases between. The CDR3 has 15 amino acids. The sequencing sample was made of naive CD4+ T cells from blood. The genes are TRBV6-6 and TRBJ2-1; D tentatively fits TRBD1 or TRBD2 (5 bases each). The clonotype originates from a man aged 30-40 years in good health. Here the CDR3 DNA reads TGTGCCAGCAGTAGCCAAGGTGGGGGATACAATGAGCAGTTCTTC. Encoded protein: CASSSQGGGYNEQFF.